Described below is a single TCR beta chain sequence and its context. This sequence may be a read error, since a much larger clone differs from it by one base. V was shortened by 5 bases and J by 11 bases, with 21 bases between the two germline ends. CDR1 is SGHTA, CDR2 FQGTGA, per germline. This CDR3 is built from 14 residues. With a J-beta primer mix and a sample-barcoded 5' primer, a second PCR ran about 7 to 11 cycles. TCRdb passed the 5' RACE reads through MiXCR, listing each CDR3 protein once. The profile shows some 640,000 distinct CDR3 sequences, around 48% of them singletons. The data stem from a study of blood T cells in healthy people across ages.

The chain combines TRBV7-3 with TRBJ2-5; no reliable D call. Sequenced material: blood. The source is a woman aged 55 to 70 in good health. CDR3 sequence (DNA): TGTGCCAGCAGCCGCGACCCTTCCAGCAATGAGCAGTACTTC. Amino acids: CASSRDPSSNEQYF.